The clone carrying this T cell receptor (beta chain) was seen more than once but under ten times. Its antigen remains unidentified. The entry originates in a study of sequential checkpoint blockade in melanoma. As for the study in general: Maintenance nivolumab came after either treatment sequence.

Treatment given: randomized to nivolumab then ipilimumab (arm A) or the reverse (arm B). The length of the CDR3 is 18 residues. Trimming at V came to 0 bases and at J to 6 bases, leaving 13 bases not matched to a gene. Germline lookup yields CDR1 SGDLS and CDR2 YYNGEE. Broader study findings: In arm A, pretreatment tumor clonality was associated with response.

Some clones are missing from TCRdb's copy, which holds only in-frame ones; the method was immunoSEQ multiplex PCR. This table has more than 10,000 clones, about 30% appearing once. This specimen was tumor tissue (inferred from file names), taken from a patient given nivolumab and ipilimumab in sequence. This sequence originates from a human donor with melanoma. The chain employs TRBV9 and TRBJ2-1; TRBD1 agrees at 9 bases. CDR3 in amino acids: CASSVDFNRGRSGNEQFF. CDR3 nucleotide sequence: TGTGCCAGCAGCGTAGATTTTAACAGGGGGCGCTCCGGCAATGAGCAGTTCTTC.